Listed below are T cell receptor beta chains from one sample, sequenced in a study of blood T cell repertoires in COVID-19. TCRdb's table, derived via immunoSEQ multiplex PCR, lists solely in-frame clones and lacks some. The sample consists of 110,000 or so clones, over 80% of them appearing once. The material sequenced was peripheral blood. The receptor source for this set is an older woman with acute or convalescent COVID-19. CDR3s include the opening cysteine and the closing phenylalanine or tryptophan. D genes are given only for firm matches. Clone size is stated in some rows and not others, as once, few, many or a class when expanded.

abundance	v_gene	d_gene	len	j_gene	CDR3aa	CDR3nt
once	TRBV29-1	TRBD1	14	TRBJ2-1	CSGGTGGLNNEQFF	TGCAGCGGGGGGACAGGGGGATTGAACAATGAGCAGTTCTTC
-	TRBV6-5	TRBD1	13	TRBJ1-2	CASRLTGESGYTF	TGTGCCAGCAGATTGACAGGGGAGAGTGGCTACACCTTC
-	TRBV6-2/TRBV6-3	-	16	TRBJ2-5	CASSLRDTLVRETQYF	TGTGCCAGCAGCCTCCGGGACACCCTTGTACGAGAGACCCAGTACTTC
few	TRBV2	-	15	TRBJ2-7	CASSFGPGASNEQYF	TGTGCCAGCTCCTTTGGGCCGGGAGCAAGCAACGAGCAGTACTTC
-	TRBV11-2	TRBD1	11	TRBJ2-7	CASRTGVEQYF	TGTGCCAGCCGAACAGGGGTAGAGCAGTACTTC
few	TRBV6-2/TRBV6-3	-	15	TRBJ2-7	CASSPAGLGTYEQYF	TGTGCCAGCAGCCCGGCGGGGCTCGGGACCTACGAGCAGTACTTC
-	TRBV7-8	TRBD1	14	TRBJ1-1	CASSVETGATEAFF	TGTGCCAGCAGCGTAGAGACAGGGGCCACTGAAGCTTTCTTT
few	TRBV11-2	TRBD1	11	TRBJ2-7	CASSLVGTGYF	TGTGCCAGCAGCTTAGTGGGGACAGGGTACTTC
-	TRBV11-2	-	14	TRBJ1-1	CASSSSAGFTEAFF	TGTGCCAGCAGCTCGAGTGCGGGGTTCACTGAAGCTTTCTTT
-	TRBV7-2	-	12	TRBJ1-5	CASSPYNQPQHF	TGTGCCAGCAGCCCTTATAATCAGCCCCAGCATTTT
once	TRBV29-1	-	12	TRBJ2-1	CSVEQADNEQFF	TGCAGCGTCGAACAGGCCGACAATGAGCAGTTCTTC
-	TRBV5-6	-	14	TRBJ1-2	CASSLIQIVYGYTF	TGTGCCAGCAGCTTGATACAGATCGTCTATGGCTACACCTTC
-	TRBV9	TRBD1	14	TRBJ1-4	CASSVGTVNEKLFF	TGTGCCAGCAGCGTTGGGACAGTCAATGAAAAACTGTTTTTT
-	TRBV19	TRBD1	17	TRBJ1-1	CASIAAGTGGLNTEAFF	TGTGCCAGTATCGCTGCCGGGACAGGGGGATTGAACACTGAAGCTTTCTTT
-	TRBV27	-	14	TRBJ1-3	CASSPRGTLNTIYF	TGTGCCAGCAGTCCTCGGGGGACGCTAAACACCATATATTTT
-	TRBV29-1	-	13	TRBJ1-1	CSVVYRSGTEAFF	TGCAGCGTTGTGTACAGGTCGGGCACTGAAGCTTTCTTT
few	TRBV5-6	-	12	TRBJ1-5	CASAAGNQPQHF	TGTGCCAGCGCGGCGGGCAATCAGCCCCAGCATTTT
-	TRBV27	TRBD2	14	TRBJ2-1	CASTVIAGSLEQFF	TGTGCCAGCACGGTAATAGCGGGATCTTTGGAGCAGTTCTTC
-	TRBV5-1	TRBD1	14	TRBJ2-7	CASSPTGAVGEQYF	TGCGCCAGCAGCCCCACAGGGGCGGTGGGTGAGCAGTACTTC
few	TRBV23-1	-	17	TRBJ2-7	CASSPPCSGKYSYEQYF	TGCGCCAGCAGCCCCCCTTGCTCAGGGAAATATTCCTACGAGCAGTACTTC
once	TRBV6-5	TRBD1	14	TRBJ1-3	CASRPGGAGNTIYF	TGTGCCAGCAGACCAGGGGGCGCTGGAAACACCATATATTTT
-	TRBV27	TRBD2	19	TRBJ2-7	CASSPSRTSGSIGPYEQYF	TGTGCCAGCTCCCCCTCCCGGACTAGCGGGAGTATCGGTCCCTACGAGCAGTACTTC
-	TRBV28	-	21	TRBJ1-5	CASSLYDLRTAHRGPGQPQHF	TGTGCCAGCAGTTTATACGACCTTAGGACAGCCCACAGAGGTCCGGGTCAGCCCCAGCATTTT
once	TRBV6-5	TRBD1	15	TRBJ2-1	CASWERTGRYNEQFF	TGTGCCAGCTGGGAGAGGACAGGCAGATACAATGAGCAGTTCTTC
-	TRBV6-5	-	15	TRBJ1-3	CASDLQGSSGNTIYF	TGTGCCAGCGATTTGCAGGGATCCTCTGGAAACACCATATATTTT
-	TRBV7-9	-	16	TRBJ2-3	CASQQGLTSTTDTQYF	TGTGCCAGCCAACAGGGCTTGACTAGCACCACAGATACGCAGTATTTT
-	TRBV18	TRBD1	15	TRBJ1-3	CASSPSGGSGNTIYF	TGTGCCAGCTCACCATCAGGGGGCTCTGGAAACACCATATATTTT
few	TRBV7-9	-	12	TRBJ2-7	CASSFLTYEQYF	TGTGCCAGCAGCTTTTTAACCTACGAGCAGTACTTC
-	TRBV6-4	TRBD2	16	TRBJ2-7	CASSRSGTSGTYEQYF	TGTGCCAGCAGTCGATCCGGGACTAGCGGGACTTACGAGCAGTACTTC
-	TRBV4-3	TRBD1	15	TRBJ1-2	CASSQERDSYYGYTF	TGCGCCAGCAGCCAGGAAAGGGACAGCTACTATGGCTACACCTTC
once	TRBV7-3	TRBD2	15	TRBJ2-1	CASSPTSGRSDEQFF	TGTGCCAGCAGCCCGACTAGCGGGAGGAGTGATGAGCAGTTCTTC
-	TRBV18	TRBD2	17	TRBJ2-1	CASSPVGGGHSTMSEFF	TGTGCCAGCTCACCAGTGGGCGGGGGGCACTCTACAATGAGCGAGTTCTTC
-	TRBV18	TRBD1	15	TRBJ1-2	CASSPLRQGDYGYTF	TGTGCCAGCTCACCATTAAGACAGGGGGACTATGGCTACACCTTC
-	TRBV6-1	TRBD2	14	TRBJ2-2	CASRSTSYTGELFF	TGTGCCAGCAGATCGACTAGCTACACCGGGGAGCTGTTTTTT
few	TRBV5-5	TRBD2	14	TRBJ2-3	CASSFAGGQDTQYF	TGTGCCAGCAGCTTTGCGGGGGGGCAAGATACGCAGTATTTT
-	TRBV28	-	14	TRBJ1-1	CASLTGPLNTEAFF	TGTGCCAGCCTGACAGGCCCCTTGAACACTGAAGCTTTCTTT
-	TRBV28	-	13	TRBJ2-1	CASSLGGGNEQFF	TGTGCCAGCAGTTTGGGAGGAGGCAATGAGCAGTTCTTC
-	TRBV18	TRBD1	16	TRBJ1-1	CASSPPGTGMNTEAFF	TGTGCCAGCTCACCCCCCGGGACAGGGATGAACACTGAAGCTTTCTTT
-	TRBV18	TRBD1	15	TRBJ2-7	CASSRVGTGPYEQYF	TGTGCCAGCTCACGCGTAGGGACAGGGCCCTACGAGCAGTACTTC
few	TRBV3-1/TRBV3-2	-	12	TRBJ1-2	CASSRQLYGYTF	TGTGCCAGCAGCCGACAGCTCTATGGCTACACCTTC
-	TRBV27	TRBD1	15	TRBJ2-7	CASSPNWDSLYEQYF	TGTGCCAGCAGTCCGAATTGGGACAGCCTCTACGAGCAGTACTTC
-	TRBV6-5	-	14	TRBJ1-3	CASRQGLSGNTIYF	TGTGCCAGCAGACAGGGTTTGTCTGGAAACACCATATATTTT
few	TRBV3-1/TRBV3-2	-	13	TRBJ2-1	CASSQDSAAATIF	TGTGCCAGCAGCCAAGATTCGGCGGCGGCTACGATCTTC
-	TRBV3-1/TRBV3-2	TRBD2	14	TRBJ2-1	CASSQQSGGNEQFF	TGTGCCAGCAGCCAACAGAGCGGGGGGAATGAGCAGTTCTTC
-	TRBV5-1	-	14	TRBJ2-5	CASSLAQGRETQYF	TGCGCCAGCAGCTTGGCCCAGGGGCGCGAGACCCAGTACTTC
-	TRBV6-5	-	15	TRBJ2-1	CASSYRESSYNEQFF	TGTGCCAGCAGTTATCGGGAAAGCTCCTACAATGAGCAGTTCTTC
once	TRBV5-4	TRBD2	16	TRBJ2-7	CASSLYGTSGVHEQYF	TGTGCCAGCAGCCTATACGGGACTAGCGGGGTCCACGAGCAGTACTTC
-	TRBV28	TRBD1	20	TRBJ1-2	CASSPVWWGQGVRANYGYTF	TGTGCCAGCAGTCCCGTGTGGTGGGGACAGGGTGTTAGAGCTAACTATGGCTACACCTTC
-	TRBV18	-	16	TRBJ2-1	CASSPPQMGARNEQFF	TGTGCCAGCTCACCCCCCCAGATGGGGGCCAGGAATGAGCAGTTCTTC
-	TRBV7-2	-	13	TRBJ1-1	CASSLVRNTEAFF	TGTGCCAGCAGCTTAGTCCGGAACACTGAAGCTTTCTTT
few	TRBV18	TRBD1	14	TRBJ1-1	CASSPGTGASEAFF	TGTGCCAGCTCACCAGGGACAGGGGCTTCTGAAGCTTTCTTT
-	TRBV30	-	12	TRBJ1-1	CAWSPENTEAFF	TGTGCCTGGAGTCCAGAGAACACTGAAGCTTTCTTT
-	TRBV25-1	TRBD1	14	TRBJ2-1	CASTRTGDSNEQFF	TGTGCCAGCACTCGGACAGGGGATTCCAATGAGCAGTTCTTC
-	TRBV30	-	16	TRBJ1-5	CAWSVPSGLGNQPQHF	TGTGCCTGGAGTGTACCGTCCGGACTAGGCAATCAGCCCCAGCATTTT
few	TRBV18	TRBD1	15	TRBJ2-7	CASSPGTGGVYEQYF	TGTGCCAGCTCACCGGGGACAGGGGGCGTCTACGAGCAGTACTTC
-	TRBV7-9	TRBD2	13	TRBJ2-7	CASASGRGREQYF	TGTGCCAGCGCTAGCGGGAGGGGTCGCGAGCAGTACTTC
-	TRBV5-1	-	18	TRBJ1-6	CASSFGGWRSSYNSPLHF	TGCGCCAGCAGCTTCGGGGGATGGCGAAGCTCCTATAATTCACCCCTCCACTTT
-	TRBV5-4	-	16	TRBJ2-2	CASSLGTHANTGELFF	TGTGCCAGCAGCTTGGGGACACACGCGAACACCGGGGAGCTGTTTTTT